Reported below is one T cell receptor beta chain. This clonotype was seen repeatedly, ten times or more. What antigen it recognizes has not been identified. No much larger clonotype is one base removed from it; base qualities were not supplied. The lymph node samples were taken from the axillary draining lymph nodes of breast cancer patients. The listed sequencing device is Illumina HiSeq 2000. TCR beta chain libraries were generated by multiplex PCR amplification. High-throughput sequencing was used to analyze the amplified TCR beta chain products. TCRdb applied fastp at Q25 and MiXCR to the public reads, then kept only in-frame beta chains. Rows are combined by CDR3 protein, so each entry shows the most common genes and DNA. The table for this sample lists approximately 130,000 distinct CDR3 sequences; over 20% of them were counted only once. The biggest ten clones account for 2% to 2.5% of the sample.

The data were taken from a study of breast tumors, draining lymph nodes, adjacent tissues (dated by TCRdb to the mid-2010s). Turning to the overall study: TCR beta repertoires were compared across tumor, adjacent nontumor tissue and axillary lymph nodes obtained from breast cancer patients. The study was designed to assess the relationships and possible T-cell exchange between tumor, surrounding tissue and draining lymph node repertoires in human breast cancer. The paper's findings and limits, for the study overall: The study presented the conclusion that tumor T cells originate in lymph nodes as consistent with a hypothesis, not as something directly demonstrated. Tumor T-cell repertoires showed less diversity than lymph node repertoires and more diversity than nontumor tissue repertoires, and tumor T-cell repertoires showed preferential V and J gene usage. A scenario in which most tumor T cells derive from the lymph node and then expand within tumor tissue was judged to be consistent with the data. Tumor and nontumor tissue repertoires were found to be significantly more similar in luminal-like than in basal-like breast cancer.

CDR1 MNHEY and CDR2 SVGAGI were looked up in the germline V gene. The CDR3 covers 16 residues, taking in both the cysteine and the phenylalanine. The kept DNA is CDR3 alone, 48 bases in frame from the first base. The V end gives up 5 bases and the J end 0 bases, leaving 3 bases in the junction not matched to a gene. The sequence is built from TRBV6-5 and TRBJ2-3; the central 12 bases match TRBD2. This TCR came from a female donor with breast cancer. Some clones in this sample may be carry-over from other donors' samples. The sequenced sample consisted of axillary lymph node tissue. The bases are TGTGCCAGCAGTCCCGGACTAGCGGGGAGCACAGATACGCAGTATTTT. Translated, it gives CASSPGLAGSTDTQYF.